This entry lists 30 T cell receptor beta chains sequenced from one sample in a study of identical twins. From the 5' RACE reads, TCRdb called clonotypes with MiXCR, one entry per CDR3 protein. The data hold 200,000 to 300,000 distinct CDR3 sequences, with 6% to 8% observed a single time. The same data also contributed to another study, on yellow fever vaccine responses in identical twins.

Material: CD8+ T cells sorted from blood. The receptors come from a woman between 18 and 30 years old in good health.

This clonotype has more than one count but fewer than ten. The CDR3 sequence: CSASGRQLPYEQYV. The CDR3 nucleotides read TGCAGTGCTAGCGGGAGACAGCTCCCCTACGAGCAGTACGTC. The chain employs TRBV20-1 and TRBJ2-7; maybe TRBD2 (6 bases). With 3 bases removed from V and 2 bases from J, the gap between germline ends came to 14 bases. Germline CDR1 is DFQATT and CDR2 is SNEGSKA (reference sequence). CDR3 length: 14 residues.

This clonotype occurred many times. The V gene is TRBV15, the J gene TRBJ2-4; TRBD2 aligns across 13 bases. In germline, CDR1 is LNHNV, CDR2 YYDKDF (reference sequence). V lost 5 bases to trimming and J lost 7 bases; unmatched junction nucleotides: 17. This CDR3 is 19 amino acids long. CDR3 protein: CATSDGAGLAGVMQNIQYF. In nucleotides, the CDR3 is TGTGCCACCAGCGATGGGGCAGGACTAGCGGGAGTTATGCAGAACATTCAGTACTTC.

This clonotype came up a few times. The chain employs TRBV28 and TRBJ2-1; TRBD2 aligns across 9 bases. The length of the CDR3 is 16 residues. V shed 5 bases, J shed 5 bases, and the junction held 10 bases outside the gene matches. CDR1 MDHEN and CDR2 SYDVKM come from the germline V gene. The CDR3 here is CASSALTSGYDNEQFF. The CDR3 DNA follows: TGTGCCAGCAGTGCCCTGACTAGCGGCTATGACAATGAGCAGTTCTTC.

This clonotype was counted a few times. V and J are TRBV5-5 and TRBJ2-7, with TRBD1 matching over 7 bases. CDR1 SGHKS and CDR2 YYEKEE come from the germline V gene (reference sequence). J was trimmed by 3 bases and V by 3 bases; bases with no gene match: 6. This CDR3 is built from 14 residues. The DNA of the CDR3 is TGTGCCAGCAGCTCCCCGGGACAGCACTACGAGCAGTACTTC. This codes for CASSSPGQHYEQYF. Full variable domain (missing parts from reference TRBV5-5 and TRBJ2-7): DAGVTQSPTHLIKTRGQQVTLRCSPISGHKSVSWYQQVLGQGPQFIFQYYEKEERGRGNFPDRFSARQFPNYSSELNVNALLLGDSALYLCASSSPGQHYEQYFGPGTRLTVT.

The CDR3 sequence is CASSQAQRKSSYNEQFF. In DNA, the CDR3 is TGCGCCAGCAGCCAAGCTCAGCGGAAAAGCTCCTACAATGAGCAGTTCTTC. The rearrangement joins TRBV4-1 to TRBJ2-1; D may be TRBD2 (5 bases). The CDR3 sequence is 17 residues long. Germline V gene data show CDR1 as MGHRA and CDR2 as YSYEKL. V was clipped by 1 base and J by 0 bases, with 13 bases between them.

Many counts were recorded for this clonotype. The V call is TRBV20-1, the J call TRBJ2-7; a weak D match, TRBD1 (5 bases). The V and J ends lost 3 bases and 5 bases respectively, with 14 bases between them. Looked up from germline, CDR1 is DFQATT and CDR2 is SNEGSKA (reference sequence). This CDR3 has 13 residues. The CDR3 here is CSASGPTVDEQYF. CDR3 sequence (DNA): TGCAGTGCTAGTGGCCCGACAGTCGACGAGCAGTACTTC.

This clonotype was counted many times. CDR3 in DNA: TGTGCCAGCAGCTCCGCCCCGGGGAAGGATGGCTACACCTTC. As protein: CASSSAPGKDGYTF. J is TRBJ1-2 and V is TRBV11-2, with no clear D. V lost 4 bases and J lost 6, with 15 bases in between. From germline, CDR1 is SGHAT and CDR2 FQNNGV. This CDR3 has 14 residues.

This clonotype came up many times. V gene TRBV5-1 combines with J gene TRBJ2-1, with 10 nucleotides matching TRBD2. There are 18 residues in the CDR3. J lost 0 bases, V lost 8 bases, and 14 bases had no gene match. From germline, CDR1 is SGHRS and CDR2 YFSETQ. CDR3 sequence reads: CASTERGGQPSSYNEQFF. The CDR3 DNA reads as TGCGCCAGTACTGAGCGGGGGGGCCAACCTAGCTCCTACAATGAGCAGTTCTTC.

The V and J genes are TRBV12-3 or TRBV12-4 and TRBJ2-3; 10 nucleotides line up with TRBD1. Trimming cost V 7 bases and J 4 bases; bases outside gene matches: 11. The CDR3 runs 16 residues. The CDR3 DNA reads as TGTGCCAGCAACCTTCGGGACAGGGGTCTTCCAGATACGCAGTATTTT. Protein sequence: CASNLRDRGLPDTQYF.

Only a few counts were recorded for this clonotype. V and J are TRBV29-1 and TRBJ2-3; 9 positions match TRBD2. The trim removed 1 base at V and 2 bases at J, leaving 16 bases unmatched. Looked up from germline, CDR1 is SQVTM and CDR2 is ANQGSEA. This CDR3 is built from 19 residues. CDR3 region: CSVEGRLAEERDYTDTQYF. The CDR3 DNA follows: TGCAGCGTTGAAGGGAGACTAGCGGAGGAGAGGGACTACACAGATACGCAGTATTTT.

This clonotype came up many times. DNA of the CDR3: TGTGCCAGCAGTGAGGTCGATTACTCCTATAATTCACCCCTCCACTTT. Residues: CASSEVDYSYNSPLHF. The V call is TRBV6-1, the J call TRBJ1-6; D uncertain. V was shortened by 3 bases and J by 0 bases, with 9 bases between the two germline ends. CDR3 length: 16 residues. Germline loops: CDR1 MNHNS, CDR2 SASEGT.

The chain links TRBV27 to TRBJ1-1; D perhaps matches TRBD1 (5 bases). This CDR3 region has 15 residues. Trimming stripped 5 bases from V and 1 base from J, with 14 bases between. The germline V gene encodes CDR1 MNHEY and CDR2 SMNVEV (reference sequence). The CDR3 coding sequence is TGTGCCAGCAGTCCCTGGGACTTACAGAACACTGAAGCTTTCTTT. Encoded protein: CASSPWDLQNTEAFF.

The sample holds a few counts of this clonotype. Written as DNA, the CDR3 is TGTGCCAGCAGCGTAGGGTACAGGGATTTAAGCGGCTACACCTTC. It encodes CASSVGYRDLSGYTF. This rearrangement joins TRBV9 to TRBJ1-2, with TRBD1 as a possible D gene (6 bases). The CDR3 loop spans 15 amino acids. The ends were cut back, 0 bases at V and 8 bases at J, with 17 bases in the middle. Germline V gene sequence: CDR1 SGDLS, CDR2 YYNGEE.

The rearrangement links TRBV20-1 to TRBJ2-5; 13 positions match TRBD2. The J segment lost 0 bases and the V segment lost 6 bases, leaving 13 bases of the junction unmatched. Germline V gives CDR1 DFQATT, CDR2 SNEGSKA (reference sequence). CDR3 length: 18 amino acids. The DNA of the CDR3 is TGCAGTGCCCTCGACCCGGGACTAGCGGGGCAGTACCAAGAGACCCAGTACTTC. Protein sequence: CSALDPGLAGQYQETQYF.

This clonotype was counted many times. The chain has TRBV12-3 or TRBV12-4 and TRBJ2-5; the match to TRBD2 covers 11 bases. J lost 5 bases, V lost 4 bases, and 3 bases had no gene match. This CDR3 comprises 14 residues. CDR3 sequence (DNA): TGTGCCAGCAGTTCCTCTAGCGGGAGGGAGACCCAGTACTTC. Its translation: CASSSSSGRETQYF.

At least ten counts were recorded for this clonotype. CDR3 nucleotide sequence: TGTGCCAGCAGTTTGAAGCGGAGGCGCCTGGATACGCAGTATTTT. Residues: CASSLKRRRLDTQYF. This chain uses TRBV27 with TRBJ2-3; D might be TRBD2 (5 bases). V was shortened by 3 bases and J by 6 bases, with 16 bases between the two germline ends. Germline-derived CDR1 and CDR2 are MNHEY and SMNVEV (reference sequence). CDR3 size: 15 residues.

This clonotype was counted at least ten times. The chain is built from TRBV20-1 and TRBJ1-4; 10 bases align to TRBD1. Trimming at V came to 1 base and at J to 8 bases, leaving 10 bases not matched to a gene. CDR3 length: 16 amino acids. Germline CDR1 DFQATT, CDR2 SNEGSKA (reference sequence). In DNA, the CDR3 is TGCAGTGCTAGAGTCCACGAGGGGACAGGGGAGGAAAAACTGTTTTTT. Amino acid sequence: CSARVHEGTGEEKLFF.

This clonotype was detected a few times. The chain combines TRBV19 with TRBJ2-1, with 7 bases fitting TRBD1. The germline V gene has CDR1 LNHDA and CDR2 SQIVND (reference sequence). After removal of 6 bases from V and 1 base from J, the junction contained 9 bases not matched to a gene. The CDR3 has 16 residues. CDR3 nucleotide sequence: TGTGCCAGTAGGATATCAGGGGGTGCTTCCTACAATGAGCAGTTCTTC. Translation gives CASRISGGASYNEQFF.

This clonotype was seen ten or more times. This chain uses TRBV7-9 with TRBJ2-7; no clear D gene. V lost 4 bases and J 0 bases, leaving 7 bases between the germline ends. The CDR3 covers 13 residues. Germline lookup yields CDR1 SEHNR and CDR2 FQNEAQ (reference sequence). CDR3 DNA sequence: TGTGCCAGCAGCTCCGCTAGCTCCTACGAGCAGTACGTC. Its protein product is CASSSASSYEQYV.

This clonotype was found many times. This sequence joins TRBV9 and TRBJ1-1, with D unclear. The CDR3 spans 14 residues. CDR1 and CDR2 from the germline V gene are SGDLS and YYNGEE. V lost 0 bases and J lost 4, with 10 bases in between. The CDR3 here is CASSVAGSPTEAFF. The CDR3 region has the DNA TGTGCCAGCAGCGTAGCGGGGTCCCCCACTGAAGCTTTCTTT.

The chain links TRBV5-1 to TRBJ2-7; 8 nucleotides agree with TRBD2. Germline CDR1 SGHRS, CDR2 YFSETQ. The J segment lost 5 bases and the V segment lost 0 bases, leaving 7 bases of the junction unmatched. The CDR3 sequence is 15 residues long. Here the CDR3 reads CASSLEQRERDEQYF. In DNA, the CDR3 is TGCGCCAGCAGCTTGGAGCAGCGGGAGAGAGACGAGCAGTACTTC.

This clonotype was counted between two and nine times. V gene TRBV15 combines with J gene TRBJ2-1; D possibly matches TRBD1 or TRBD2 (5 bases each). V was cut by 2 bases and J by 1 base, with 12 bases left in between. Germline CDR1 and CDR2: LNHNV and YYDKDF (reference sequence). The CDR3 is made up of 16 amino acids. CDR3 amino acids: CATSRTRDGSYNEQFF. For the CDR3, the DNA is TGTGCCACCAGCAGAACCCGGGACGGATCCTACAATGAGCAGTTCTTC.

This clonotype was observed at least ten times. The CDR3 DNA sequence: TGCGCCAGCAGCCAAGTTACAGGACAATATGAAGCTTTCTTT. Translation gives CASSQVTGQYEAFF. This chain connects TRBV4-1 to TRBJ1-1; TRBD1 is a possible D gene (5 bases). Germline V gene lookup returns CDR1 MGHRA and CDR2 YSYEKL. Deletions cut 1 base from V and 7 bases from J, with 13 bases between. There are 14 residues in the CDR3.

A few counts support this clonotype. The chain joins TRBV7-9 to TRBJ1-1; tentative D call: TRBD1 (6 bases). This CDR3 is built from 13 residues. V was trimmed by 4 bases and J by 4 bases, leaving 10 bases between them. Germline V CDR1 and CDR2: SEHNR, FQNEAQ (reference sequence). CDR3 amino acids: CASSWGAGTEAFF. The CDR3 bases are TGTGCCAGCAGCTGGGGGGCTGGCACTGAAGCTTTCTTT.

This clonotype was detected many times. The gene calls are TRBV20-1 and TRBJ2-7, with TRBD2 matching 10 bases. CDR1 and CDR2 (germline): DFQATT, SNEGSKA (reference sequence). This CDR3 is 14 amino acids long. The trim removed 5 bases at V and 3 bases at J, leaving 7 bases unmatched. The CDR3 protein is CSALLAGKGYEQYF. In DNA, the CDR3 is TGCAGTGCTCTACTAGCGGGAAAGGGCTACGAGCAGTACTTC.

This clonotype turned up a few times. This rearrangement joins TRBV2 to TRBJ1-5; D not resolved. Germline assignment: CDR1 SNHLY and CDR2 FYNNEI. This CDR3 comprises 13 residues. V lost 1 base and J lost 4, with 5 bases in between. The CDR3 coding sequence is TGTGCCAGCAGTGAAGGCAGAAATCAGCCCCAGCATTTT. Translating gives CASSEGRNQPQHF.

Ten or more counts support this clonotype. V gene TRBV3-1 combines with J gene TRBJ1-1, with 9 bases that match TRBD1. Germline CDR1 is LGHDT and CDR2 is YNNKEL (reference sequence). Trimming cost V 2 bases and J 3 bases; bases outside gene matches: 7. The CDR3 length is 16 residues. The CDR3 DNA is TGTGCCAGCAGCCAATACACAGGGGGCCCGTACACTGAAGCTTTCTTT. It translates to CASSQYTGGPYTEAFF. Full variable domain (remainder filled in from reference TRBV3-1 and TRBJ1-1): DTAVSQTPKYLVTQMGNDKSIKCEQNLGHDTMYWYKQDSKKFLKIMFSYNNKELIINETVPNRFSPKSPDKAHLNLHINSLELGDSAVYFCASSQYTGGPYTEAFFGQGTRLTVV.

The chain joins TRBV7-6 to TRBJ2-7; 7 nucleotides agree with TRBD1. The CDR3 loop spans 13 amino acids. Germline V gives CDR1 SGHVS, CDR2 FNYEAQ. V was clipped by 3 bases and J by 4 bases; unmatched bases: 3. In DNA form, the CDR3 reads TGTGCCAGCAGCTTCGGCAGGGGGTACGAGCAGTACTTC. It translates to CASSFGRGYEQYF.

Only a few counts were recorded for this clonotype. The CDR3 sequence: CASSHGWEGSTDTQYF. CDR3 DNA: TGTGCCAGCAGTCATGGGTGGGAGGGGAGCACAGATACGCAGTATTTT. The genes are TRBV7-9 and TRBJ2-3; 7 bases align to TRBD2. The germline V gene has CDR1 SEHNR and CDR2 FQNEAQ (reference sequence). Unmatched junction bases numbered 9, after V lost 6 bases and J lost 0 bases. The CDR3 runs to 16 residues.

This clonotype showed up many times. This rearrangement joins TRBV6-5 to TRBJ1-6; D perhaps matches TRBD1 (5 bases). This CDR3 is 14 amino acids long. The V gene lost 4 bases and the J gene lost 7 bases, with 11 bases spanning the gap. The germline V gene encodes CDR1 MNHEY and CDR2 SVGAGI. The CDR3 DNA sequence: TGTGCCAGCAGTTGGGGGGATCTGAATTCACCCCTCCACTTT. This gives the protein CASSWGDLNSPLHF.